This is a list of T cell receptor beta chains from one sample in a study of shared clonotypes between healthy human individuals. Profiling relied on immunoSEQ multiplex PCR, and the TCRdb table lists in-frame clones only, not all of them. The sample contains some 630,000 clones, approximately 96% of which appear only once. The specimen was naive CD8+ T cells sorted from blood. The receptors derive from a woman aged 25-40 years in good health. The CDR3 runs from the conserved cysteine through the conserved F or W. A D gene is named only where the DNA matches it firmly. Clone size is not always given. Where it is, it says once, few, many or a class for expanded clones.

j_gene	abundance	d_gene	v_gene	CDR3aa	CDR3nt
TRBJ2-2	-	TRBD2	TRBV28	CASSERDYNTGELFF	TGTGCCAGCAGTGAACGGGACTACAACACCGGGGAGCTGTTTTTT
TRBJ2-1	-	TRBD2	TRBV13	CASSPGGRLAWVNYNEQFF	TGTGCCAGCAGCCCGGGGGGGCGACTAGCATGGGTAAACTACAATGAGCAGTTCTTC
TRBJ2-7	-	TRBD1	TRBV10-3	CAISDSGQGVYEQYF	TGTGCCATCAGTGACTCCGGACAGGGTGTCTACGAGCAGTACTTC
TRBJ2-7	-	TRBD1	TRBV6-1	CASSESGTGSEQYF	TGTGCCAGCAGTGAATCCGGGACAGGATCCGAGCAGTACTTC
TRBJ2-5	-	-	TRBV27	CASSFRAGGYQETQYF	TGTGCCAGCAGTTTTAGAGCGGGTGGCTACCAAGAGACCCAGTACTTC
TRBJ2-5	-	TRBD1	TRBV7-4	CASSLAHRGHQETQYF	TGTGCCAGCAGCTTAGCGCACAGGGGCCACCAAGAGACCCAGTACTTC
TRBJ1-1	once	-	TRBV9	CASSRTGTEAFF	TGTGCCAGCAGCAGAACTGGAACTGAAGCTTTCTTT
TRBJ2-7	few	-	TRBV6-5	CASSYSIGVASYEQYF	TGTGCCAGCAGTTACTCGATAGGGGTCGCCTCCTACGAGCAGTACTTC
TRBJ2-2	-	-	TRBV27	CASSPQYGTGELFF	TGTGCCAGCAGTCCACAATACGGCACCGGGGAGCTGTTTTTT
TRBJ2-7	once	-	TRBV2	CASSDGRNPYEQYF	TGTGCCAGCAGTGATGGCAGGAACCCCTACGAGCAGTACTTC
TRBJ1-3	-	TRBD1	TRBV19	CASQTGQGYTIYF	TGTGCCAGCCAGACTGGACAGGGGTACACCATATATTTT
TRBJ2-7	-	-	TRBV19	CASSMGVAVVSSYEQYF	TGTGCCAGTAGTATGGGGGTCGCGGTCGTCTCCTCCTACGAGCAGTACTTC
TRBJ2-3	-	TRBD1	TRBV27	CASSSATGGEEDTQYF	TGTGCCAGCAGTTCCGCGACAGGGGGCGAAGAAGATACGCAGTATTTT
TRBJ2-6	few	-	TRBV27	CASRPSGANVLTF	TGTGCCAGCAGACCCTCTGGGGCCAACGTCCTGACTTTC
TRBJ2-7	few	-	TRBV27	CASSPRVGALEQYF	TGTGCCAGCAGTCCCCGGGTGGGGGCGTTAGAGCAGTACTTC
TRBJ2-1	-	-	TRBV28	CASTKGYDEQFF	TGTGCCAGCACCAAGGGGTACGATGAGCAGTTCTTC
TRBJ2-5	-	-	TRBV28	CASSFILVEARYQETQYF	TGTGCCAGCAGTTTTATATTAGTGGAGGCGAGGTACCAAGAGACCCAGTACTTC
TRBJ2-2	-	TRBD2	TRBV5-6	CASSLWTSGSTGELFF	TGTGCCAGCAGCCTATGGACTAGCGGGAGTACCGGGGAGCTGTTTTTT
TRBJ2-7	-	-	TRBV28	CASSLQGAYEQYF	TGTGCCAGCAGTCTACAGGGAGCCTACGAGCAGTACTTC
TRBJ2-1	-	TRBD2	TRBV7-9	CASSLGKLRGRPRNEQFF	TGTGCCAGCAGCTTAGGGAAATTGCGCGGGAGACCTAGAAATGAGCAGTTCTTC
TRBJ2-4	-	-	TRBV29-1	CSVEGNKNIQYF	TGCAGCGTTGAGGGTAATAAAAACATTCAGTACTTC
TRBJ2-3	-	TRBD1	TRBV6-5	CASSWTGGNTDTQYF	TGTGCCAGCAGTTGGACAGGGGGTAACACAGATACGCAGTATTTT
TRBJ2-3	-	-	TRBV27	CASSPLHGGTDTQYF	TGTGCCAGCAGTCCCCTTCACGGGGGCACAGATACGCAGTATTTT
TRBJ2-3	-	-	TRBV6-6	CASSYGGNTDTQYF	TGTGCCAGCAGTTACGGTGGCAACACAGATACGCAGTATTTT
TRBJ1-2	-	-	TRBV6-5	CASSYLDTKNLYGYTF	TGTGCCAGCAGTTACTTGGACACGAAAAACCTCTATGGCTACACCTTC
TRBJ2-2	-	TRBD1	TRBV6-5	CASSHWTGPGELFF	TGTGCCAGCAGCCACTGGACAGGGCCCGGGGAGCTGTTTTTT
TRBJ2-3	-	-	TRBV11-2	CASSLYTDTQYF	TGTGCCAGCAGCTTATACACAGATACGCAGTATTTT
TRBJ2-2	-	-	TRBV11-3	CASRNDGELFF	TGTGCCAGCAGAAATGACGGGGAGCTGTTTTTT
TRBJ2-7	-	TRBD1	TRBV27	CASSFGTEGYEQYF	TGTGCCAGCAGTTTCGGGACAGAAGGCTACGAGCAGTACTTC
TRBJ1-1	-	TRBD1	TRBV4-1	CASSLSTGGRAFF	TGCGCCAGCAGCCTATCGACAGGGGGTAGAGCTTTCTTT
TRBJ2-5	-	TRBD2	TRBV5-1	CASSTSGSLTSATQYF	TGCGCCAGCAGCACTAGCGGGAGCCTGACGTCTGCGACCCAGTACTTC
TRBJ1-5	-	TRBD1	TRBV7-9	CASSFGTGYSNQPQHF	TGTGCCAGCAGCTTCGGGACAGGATATAGCAATCAGCCCCAGCATTTT
TRBJ2-7	-	TRBD2	TRBV27	CASSLPSGEQYF	TGTGCCAGCAGTTTACCTAGCGGGGAGCAGTACTTC
TRBJ2-3	-	-	TRBV9	CASARLVTDTQYF	TGTGCCAGCGCTAGGCTGGTCACAGATACGCAGTATTTT
TRBJ2-3	-	-	TRBV10-1	CASSAKSTDTQYF	TGCGCCAGCTCAGCGAAAAGCACAGATACGCAGTATTTT
TRBJ1-2	-	-	TRBV9	CASSVNSLNYGYTF	TGTGCCAGCAGCGTAAACTCTTTAAACTATGGCTACACCTTC
TRBJ1-2	-	-	TRBV5-4	CASRLSGWGRDYGYTF	TGTGCCAGCAGACTATCCGGGTGGGGGCGAGACTATGGCTACACCTTC
TRBJ2-7	-	-	TRBV5-4	CASSFGGGFAYEQYF	TGTGCCAGCAGCTTTGGGGGGGGCTTTGCCTACGAGCAGTACTTC
TRBJ1-5	once	TRBD1	TRBV27	CASSLLGQAPQPQHF	TGTGCCAGCAGTTTATTAGGACAGGCCCCTCAGCCCCAGCATTTT
TRBJ2-2	-	-	TRBV29-1	CSVEDTGELFF	TGCAGCGTTGAAGACACCGGGGAGCTGTTTTTT
TRBJ2-2	-	-	TRBV27	CASRTGENTGELFF	TGTGCCAGCAGGACAGGAGAGAACACCGGGGAGCTGTTTTTT
TRBJ1-1	-	TRBD1	TRBV28	CASSLTPGQGLGAEAFF	TGTGCCAGCAGTCTAACTCCGGGACAGGGGTTGGGCGCTGAAGCTTTCTTT
TRBJ2-3	-	-	TRBV28	CASSESPSTDTQYF	TGTGCCAGCAGCGAGAGCCCTAGCACAGATACGCAGTATTTT
TRBJ1-1	-	-	TRBV27	CASSTRPGRVAFF	TGTGCCAGCAGTACCCGCCCCGGGCGTGTGGCTTTCTTT
TRBJ2-7	-	TRBD2	TRBV5-4	CAIGNSGRGSEQYF	TGTGCCATCGGGAATAGCGGGAGGGGTAGCGAGCAGTACTTC
TRBJ1-1	-	-	TRBV28	CASRPQGRRTEAFF	TGTGCCAGCAGGCCTCAGGGGAGAAGGACTGAAGCTTTCTTT
TRBJ2-7	-	-	TRBV4-1	CASSSSTSYEQYF	TGCGCCAGCAGCTCCAGCACTAGCTACGAGCAGTACTTC
TRBJ1-3	-	-	TRBV29-1	CSVESSAESSGNTIYF	TGCAGCGTTGAATCGTCGGCGGAGAGCTCTGGAAACACCATATATTTT
TRBJ2-3	-	-	TRBV11-2	CASSLGATSTDTQYF	TGTGCCAGCAGCTTAGGAGCCACGAGCACAGATACGCAGTATTTT
TRBJ2-3	-	-	TRBV19	CASAWGEGSADTQYF	TGTGCCAGTGCCTGGGGGGAAGGGTCGGCGGATACGCAGTATTTT
TRBJ2-1	-	TRBD2	TRBV6-1	CASRSGSSPYNEQFF	TGTGCCAGCCGTAGCGGGAGCAGTCCCTACAATGAGCAGTTCTTC
TRBJ2-7	-	TRBD2	TRBV19	CACSGNSYEQYF	TGTGCCTGTAGCGGGAACTCCTACGAGCAGTACTTC
TRBJ2-7	-	TRBD1	TRBV28	CASIPGTGGYEQYF	TGTGCCAGTATACCCGGGACAGGGGGCTACGAGCAGTACTTC
TRBJ2-7	-	TRBD2	TRBV9	CASSVGEGREQYF	TGTGCCAGCAGCGTAGGGGAGGGTCGCGAGCAGTACTTC
TRBJ2-7	-	TRBD1	TRBV6-1	CASRPTGAETYEQYF	TGTGCCAGCAGGCCAACAGGGGCCGAGACCTACGAGCAGTACTTC